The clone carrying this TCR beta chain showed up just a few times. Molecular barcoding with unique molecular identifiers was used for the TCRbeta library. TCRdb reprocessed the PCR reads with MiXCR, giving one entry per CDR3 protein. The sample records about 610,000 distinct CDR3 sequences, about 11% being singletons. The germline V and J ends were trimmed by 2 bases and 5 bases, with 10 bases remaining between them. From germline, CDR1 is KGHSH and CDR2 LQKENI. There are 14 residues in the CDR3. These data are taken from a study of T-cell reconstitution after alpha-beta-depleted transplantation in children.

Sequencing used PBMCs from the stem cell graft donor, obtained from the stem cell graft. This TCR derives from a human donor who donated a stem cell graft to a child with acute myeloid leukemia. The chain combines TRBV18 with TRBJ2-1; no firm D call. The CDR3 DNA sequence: TGTGCCAGCTCACCATTGCAGGATAACAATGAGCAGTTCTTC. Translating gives CASSPLQDNNEQFF.